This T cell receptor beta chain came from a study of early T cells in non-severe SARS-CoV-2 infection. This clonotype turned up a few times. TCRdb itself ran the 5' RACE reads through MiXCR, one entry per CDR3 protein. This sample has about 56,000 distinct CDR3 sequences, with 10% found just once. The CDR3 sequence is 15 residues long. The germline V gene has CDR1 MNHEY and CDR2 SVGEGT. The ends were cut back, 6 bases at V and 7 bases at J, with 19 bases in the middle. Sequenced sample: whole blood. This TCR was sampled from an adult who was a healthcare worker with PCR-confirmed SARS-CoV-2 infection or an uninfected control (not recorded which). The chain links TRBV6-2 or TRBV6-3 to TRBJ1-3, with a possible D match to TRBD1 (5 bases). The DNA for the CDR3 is TGTGCCAGCAGATACGAGGGGCTTCGGCGGAACACCATATATTTT. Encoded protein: CASRYEGLRRNTIYF.